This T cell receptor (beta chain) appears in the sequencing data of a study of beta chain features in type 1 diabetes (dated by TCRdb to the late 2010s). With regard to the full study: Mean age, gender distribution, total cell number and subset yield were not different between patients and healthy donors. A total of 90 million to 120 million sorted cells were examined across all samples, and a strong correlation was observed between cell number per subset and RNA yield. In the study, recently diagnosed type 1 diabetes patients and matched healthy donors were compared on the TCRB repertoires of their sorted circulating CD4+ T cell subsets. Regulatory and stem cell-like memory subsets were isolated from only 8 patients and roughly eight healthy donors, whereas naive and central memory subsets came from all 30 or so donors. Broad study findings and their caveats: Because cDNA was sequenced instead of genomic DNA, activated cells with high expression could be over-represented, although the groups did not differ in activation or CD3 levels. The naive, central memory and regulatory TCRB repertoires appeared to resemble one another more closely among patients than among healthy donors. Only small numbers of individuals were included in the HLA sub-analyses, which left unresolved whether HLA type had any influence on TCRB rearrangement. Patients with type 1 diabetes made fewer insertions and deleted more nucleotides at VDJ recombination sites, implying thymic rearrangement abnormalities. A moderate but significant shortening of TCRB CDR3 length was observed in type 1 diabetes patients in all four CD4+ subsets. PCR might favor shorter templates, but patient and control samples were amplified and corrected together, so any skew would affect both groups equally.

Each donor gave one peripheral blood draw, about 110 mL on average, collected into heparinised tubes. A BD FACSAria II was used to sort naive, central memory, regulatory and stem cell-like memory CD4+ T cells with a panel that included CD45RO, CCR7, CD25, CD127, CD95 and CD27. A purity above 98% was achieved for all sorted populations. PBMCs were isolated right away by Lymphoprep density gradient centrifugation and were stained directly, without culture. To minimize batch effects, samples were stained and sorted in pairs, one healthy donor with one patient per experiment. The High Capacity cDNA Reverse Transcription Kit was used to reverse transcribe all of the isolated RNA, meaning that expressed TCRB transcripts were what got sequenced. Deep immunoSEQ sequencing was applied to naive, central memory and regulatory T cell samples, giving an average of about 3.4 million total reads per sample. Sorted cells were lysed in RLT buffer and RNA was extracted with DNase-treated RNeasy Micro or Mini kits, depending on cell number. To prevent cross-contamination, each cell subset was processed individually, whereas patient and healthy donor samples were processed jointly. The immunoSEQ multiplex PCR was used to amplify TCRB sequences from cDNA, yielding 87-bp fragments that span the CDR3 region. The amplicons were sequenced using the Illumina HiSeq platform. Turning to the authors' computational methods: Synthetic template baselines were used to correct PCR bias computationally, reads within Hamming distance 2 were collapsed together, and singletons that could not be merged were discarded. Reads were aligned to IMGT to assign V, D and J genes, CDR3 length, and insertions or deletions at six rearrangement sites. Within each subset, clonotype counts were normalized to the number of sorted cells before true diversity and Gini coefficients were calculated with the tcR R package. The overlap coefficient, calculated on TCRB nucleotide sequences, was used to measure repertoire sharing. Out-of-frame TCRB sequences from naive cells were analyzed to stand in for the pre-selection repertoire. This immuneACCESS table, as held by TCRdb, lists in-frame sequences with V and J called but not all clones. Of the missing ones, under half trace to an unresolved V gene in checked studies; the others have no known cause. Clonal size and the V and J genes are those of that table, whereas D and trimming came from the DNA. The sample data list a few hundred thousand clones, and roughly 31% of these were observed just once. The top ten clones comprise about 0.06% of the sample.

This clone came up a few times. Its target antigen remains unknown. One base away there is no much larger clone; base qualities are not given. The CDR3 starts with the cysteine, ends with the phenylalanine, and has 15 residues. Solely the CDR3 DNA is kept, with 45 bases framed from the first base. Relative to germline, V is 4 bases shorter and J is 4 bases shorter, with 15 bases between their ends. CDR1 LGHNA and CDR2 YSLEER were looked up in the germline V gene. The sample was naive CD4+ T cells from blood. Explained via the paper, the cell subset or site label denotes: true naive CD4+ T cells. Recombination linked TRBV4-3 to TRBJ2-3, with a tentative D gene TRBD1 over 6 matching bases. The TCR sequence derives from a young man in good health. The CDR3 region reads CASSPGLGGADTQYF. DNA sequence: TGCGCCAGCAGCCCGGGCCTTGGGGGCGCAGATACGCAGTATTTT.